This entry lists 20 T cell receptor beta chains sequenced from one sample in a study of early T cells in non-severe SARS-CoV-2 infection. TCRdb called the 5' RACE reads again in MiXCR, with one record for every CDR3 protein. Of 60,000 or so distinct CDR3 sequences in the sample, under 15% were seen once. Sequencing was performed on whole blood. The receptors here all came from an adult who was a healthcare worker with PCR-confirmed SARS-CoV-2 infection or an uninfected control (not recorded which).

A remark on this clonotype: This clone may be a read error of a much larger clone one base away. The V call is TRBV7-9, the J call TRBJ2-7; TRBD1 matches 8 bases. CDR3 length equals 14 residues. The germline V gene encodes CDR1 SEHNR and CDR2 FQNEAQ (reference sequence). CDR3 in DNA: TGTGCCAGCAGCTGGGACAGGAGCCCGTCGGAGCAGCACTTC. Its translation: CASSWDRSPSEQHF.

V gene TRBV20-1 combines with J gene TRBJ2-7; D remains ambiguous. Looked up from germline, CDR1 is DFQATT and CDR2 is SNEGSKA (reference sequence). This CDR3 is built from 15 residues. Trimming stripped 3 bases from V and 2 bases from J, with 17 bases between. CDR3: CSASPRVGATYEQYF. The CDR3 coding sequence is TGCAGTGCTAGCCCCCGGGTCGGAGCGACCTACGAGCAGTACTTC.

This clonotype has more than one count but fewer than ten. V usage is TRBV5-1 and J usage is TRBJ2-2, with 9 bases fitting TRBD1. Germline V gives CDR1 SGHRS, CDR2 YFSETQ. The CDR3 contains 17 residues. With V trimmed by 4 bases and J by 5 bases, 12 bases remained unmatched. Written as DNA, the CDR3 is TGCGCCAGCAGCCGACGTCGACCGGGACAGGGAACCGGGGAGCTGTTTTTT. It encodes CASSRRRPGQGTGELFF.

The chain links TRBV18 to TRBJ2-2; the match to TRBD1 covers 7 bases. The V gene's germline CDR1 is KGHSH and CDR2 LQKENI. The CDR3 contains 20 residues. V shed 5 bases and J 5 bases; nucleotides not matched to a gene: 23. The DNA for the CDR3 is TGTGCCAGCTCATTCCGGAGAACCTACGATCACAGGGGCTATACCGGGGAGCTGTTTTTT. Protein sequence: CASSFRRTYDHRGYTGELFF. The entire variable domain, with the rest obtained from reference TRBV18 and TRBJ2-2, is as follows: NAGVMQNPRHLVRRRGQEARLRCSPMKGHSHVYWYRQLPEEGLKFMVYLQKENIIDESGMPKERFSAEFPKEGPSILRIQQVVRGDSAAYFCASSFRRTYDHRGYTGELFFGEGSRLTVL.

In its sample, this clonotype was seen many times. The gene calls are TRBV7-2 and TRBJ2-1, with D perhaps matching TRBD1 or TRBD2 (5 bases each). Germline V gene sequence: CDR1 SGHTA, CDR2 FQGNSA. The CDR3 has 11 residues. Trimming stripped 3 bases from V and 8 bases from J, with 5 bases between. DNA for the CDR3: TGTGCCAGCAGCTTGGGGGATGAGCAGTTCTTC. Translation gives CASSLGDEQFF.

About this clonotype itself: This may come from a read error, since a much larger clone is one base off. The conserved phenylalanine or tryptophan is not found at the CDR3 terminus, so this likely reflects a read error. The V and J genes are TRBV27 and TRBJ2-3; D uncertain. Trimming left V 4 bases short and J 4 bases short, with 9 bases between. The CDR3 is made up of 13 amino acids. Germline CDR1 reads MNHEY; CDR2 reads SMNVEV (reference sequence). DNA for the CDR3: TGTGCCAGCAGTTCCGCAACCCCAGATACGCAGTATTCT. It encodes CASSSATPDTQYS.

In its sample, this clonotype was seen once. A much bigger clone sits one base away, suggesting this may be a read error. This chain uses TRBV5-5 with TRBJ2-3; TRBD1 matches at 11 bases. V trimming: 6 bases; J trimming: 4 bases; junction bases outside the gene matches: 7. Germline-derived CDR1 and CDR2 are SGHKS and YYEKEE (reference sequence). This CDR3 region has 15 residues. The CDR3 DNA reads TGTGCCAGCAACTGGTGGACAGGGGGCGCAGATACGCAGTATTTT. Its protein product is CASNWWTGGADTQYF.

The V gene is TRBV6-6, the J gene TRBJ2-7; the D gene is possibly TRBD2 (5 bases). Germline loops: CDR1 MNHNY, CDR2 SVGAGI (reference sequence). The CDR3 has 13 residues. V was clipped by 1 base and J by 5 bases, with 9 bases between them. The CDR3 reads CASSYYGADEQYF. CDR3 coding DNA: TGTGCCAGCAGTTACTACGGAGCGGACGAGCAGTACTTC.

This clonotype has a handful of counts. The genes are TRBV5-4 and TRBJ2-3, with 9 bases aligning to TRBD2. J gave up 8 bases and V 0 bases, and 7 bases lay outside the gene matches. The CDR3 spans 15 residues. Per the germline V gene, CDR1 is SGHNT and CDR2 is YYREEE (reference sequence). The CDR3 loop reads CASSLEGTSFGTQYF. For the CDR3, the DNA is TGTGCCAGCAGCTTGGAGGGGACTAGCTTCGGTACGCAGTATTTT.

This clonotype was seen many times. The V and J genes are TRBV12-3 or TRBV12-4 and TRBJ2-7; 7 bases are a match to TRBD1. The V and J ends lost 5 bases and 2 bases, in that order; junction bases with no gene match: 3. The CDR3 has 13 amino acids. In DNA, the CDR3 is TGTGCCAGCAGTAGCCAGGGGGCCTACGAGCAGTACTTC. Its protein is CASSSQGAYEQYF.

This clonotype was recorded at least ten times. The chain carries TRBV3-1 and TRBJ2-5; D is possibly TRBD2 (6 bases). V lost 6 bases and J lost 5, with 13 bases in between. From germline, CDR1 is LGHDT and CDR2 YNNKEL (reference sequence). This CDR3 is built from 13 residues. The CDR3 spells CASSSGVSETQYF. CDR3 DNA sequence: TGTGCCAGCAGTTCGGGAGTTAGCGAGACCCAGTACTTC.

The V and J genes are TRBV12-3 or TRBV12-4 and TRBJ1-1, with TRBD1 as a possible D gene (6 bases). The CDR3 spans 13 residues. V lost 3 bases and J lost 5, with 10 bases in between. CDR3 bases: TGTGCCAGCAGTTTCGGACAGTCGACTGAAGCTTTCTTT. Its translation is CASSFGQSTEAFF.

This clonotype was seen a handful of times. The V call is TRBV7-8, the J call TRBJ1-6, with unresolved D. Germline CDR1 reads SGHVS; CDR2 reads FQNEAQ. This CDR3 comprises 17 residues. V was trimmed by 5 bases and J by 0 bases, leaving 14 bases between them. Here the CDR3 DNA reads TGTGCCAGCAGCCCGGGGTTGAAGAGCTCCTATAATTCACCCCTCCACTTT. Translated, it gives CASSPGLKSSYNSPLHF.

This clonotype was detected ten times or more. CDR3 sequence (DNA): TGTGCCAGCAGTGAGGACCCTACCTTTCTCCCCCTCCACTTT. Its protein is CASSEDPTFLPLHF. This chain joins TRBV2 and TRBJ1-6; unclear D gene. In germline, CDR1 is SNHLY, CDR2 FYNNEI. V lost 3 bases and J lost 13, with 16 bases in between. The CDR3 totals 14 residues.

Concerning this clonotype itself: This may stem from a read error, because a much larger clone lies one nucleotide away. The rearrangement uses TRBV20-1 and TRBJ2-7; perhaps TRBD2 as D (6 bases). This CDR3 comprises 14 residues. The germline V gene has CDR1 DFQATT and CDR2 SNEGSKA (reference sequence). The CDR3 reads CNASIGGRTYEQYF. The CDR3 DNA reads as TGCAATGCTAGTATCGGGGGAAGAACCTACGAGCAGTACTTC.

This clonotype was picked up a small number of times. J is TRBJ2-1 and V is TRBV18; 7 positions agree with TRBD2. Germline V CDR1 and CDR2: KGHSH, LQKENI. The length of the CDR3 is 17 residues. V was clipped by 5 bases and J by 2 bases; unmatched bases: 12. The CDR3 loop reads CASSSVGGPTPYNEQFF. For the CDR3, the DNA is TGTGCCAGCTCATCCGTGGGAGGGCCTACCCCCTACAATGAGCAGTTCTTC.

V and J are TRBV29-1 and TRBJ2-3; D gene uncertain. CDR3 length equals 13 residues. Deletions cut 4 bases from V and 2 bases from J, with 10 bases between. Germline-derived CDR1 and CDR2 are SQVTM and ANQGSEA. CDR3 in amino acids: CSVGISSTDTQYF. The DNA for the CDR3 is TGCAGCGTTGGCATATCCTCCACAGATACGCAGTATTTT.

J is TRBJ2-1 and V is TRBV21-1; TRBD2 is taken as the D call from the table, unchecked against the DNA. TRBV21-1 is designated a pseudogene. This CDR3 spans 19 amino acids. CDR3 region: CASSKGAPRSFSSYNEQFF. The CDR3 DNA reads as TGTGCCAGCAGCAAAGGGGCCCCTCGTTCTTTTAGCTCCTACAATGAGCAGTTCTTC.

For this clonotype: Being one base from a much bigger clone, this may be a read error. This chain uses TRBV5-4 with TRBJ2-1; unclear D gene. The germline CDR1 and CDR2 sequences are SGHNT and YYREEE (reference sequence). Trimming took 5 bases from V and 0 from J, leaving 9 bases between them. The CDR3 covers 14 residues. CDR3 sequence (DNA): TGTGCCAGCAGATTAATAGCCTCCTACAATGAGCAGTTCTTC. It yields the protein CASRLIASYNEQFF.

The table lists this clonotype with a few counts. CDR3 sequence reads: CASSLDGGLRQPQHF. The CDR3 bases are TGCGCCAGCAGCTTGGATGGGGGCTTAAGACAGCCCCAGCATTTT. The chain employs TRBV5-1 and TRBJ1-5; D is perhaps TRBD1 (6 bases). Per the germline V gene, CDR1 is SGHRS and CDR2 is YFSETQ. The V and J ends lost 0 bases and 7 bases respectively, with 14 bases between them. The CDR3 runs 15 residues.